The 26 T cell receptor beta chains below all came from one sample that was sequenced in a study of shared clonotypes between healthy human individuals. Using immunoSEQ multiplex PCR, the repertoire was profiled, and TCRdb retains in-frame clones only, with some absent. The sample contains more than 550,000 clones, about 90% of which appear only once. The source material was memory CD8+ T cells from PBMCs. The subset: CD45RO+ cells pooled with CCR7-negative TemRA cells. The receptors shown here come from a man aged 18 to 29 in good health. Some clones in this sample may be carry-over from other donors' samples.

This clone was seen more than once but under ten times. V gene TRBV6-6 combines with J gene TRBJ1-1; D is perhaps TRBD1 (5 bases). V gave up 2 bases and J gave up 8 bases, with 6 bases separating them. The CDR3 has 11 amino acids. Looked up from germline, CDR1 is MNHNY and CDR2 is SVGAGI (reference sequence). CDR3 in amino acids: CASSYGGEAFF. The CDR3 DNA sequence: TGTGCCAGCAGTTACGGGGGGGAAGCTTTCTTT.

The chain links TRBV14 to TRBJ1-2; D ambiguous. The CDR3 covers 18 residues. Germline V gene data show CDR1 as SGHDN and CDR2 as FVKESK. V dropped 1 base and J dropped 0 bases, with 18 bases sitting between them. Written as DNA, the CDR3 is TGTGCCAGCAGCCAAGGTTCCCACCCAATTAGAGCTAACTATGGCTACACCTTC. Translated: CASSQGSHPIRANYGYTF.

This chain connects TRBV9 to TRBJ1-2; possibly TRBD1 for D (6 bases). V gave up 4 bases and J gave up 1 base, with 14 bases separating them. Germline-derived CDR1 and CDR2 are SGDLS and YYNGEE. The CDR3 extends over 15 amino acids. The CDR3 reads CASSPPGQSNYGYTF. Written as DNA, the CDR3 is TGTGCCAGCAGCCCGCCGGGACAAAGTAACTATGGCTACACCTTC. The variable domain in full, completed from reference TRBV9 and TRBJ1-2, reads DSGVTQTPKHLITATGQRVTLRCSPRSGDLSVYWYQQSLDQGLQFLIQYYNGEERAKGNILERFSAQQFPDLHSELNLSSLELGDSALYFCASSPPGQSNYGYTFGSGTRLTVV.

This chain joins TRBV7-9 and TRBJ2-7, with D perhaps TRBD1 (6 bases). Germline CDR1 reads SEHNR; CDR2 reads FQNEAQ (reference sequence). This CDR3 is 16 amino acids long. V was pared by 5 bases and J by 0 bases, with 17 bases between. CDR3 amino acids: CASSPRGTNLSYEQYF. CDR3 in DNA: TGTGCCAGCAGCCCAAGGGGGACCAATCTCTCCTACGAGCAGTACTTC.

The gene calls are TRBV27 and TRBJ2-3; 13 bases fit TRBD2. The V and J ends lost 6 bases and 0 bases, in that order; junction bases with no gene match: 6. The germline V gene encodes CDR1 MNHEY and CDR2 SMNVEV (reference sequence). The CDR3 contains 17 residues. The CDR3 here is CASSVLGLAGSTDTQYF. The CDR3 region has the DNA TGTGCCAGCAGCGTACTGGGACTAGCGGGAAGCACAGATACGCAGTATTTT.

The rearrangement joins TRBV5-1 to TRBJ1-1, with D possibly being TRBD1 (5 bases). The CDR3 covers 14 residues. Trimming removed 7 bases from V and 1 base from J, with 14 bases in between. The germline V gene has CDR1 SGHRS and CDR2 YFSETQ. The chain's CDR3 is CASQSYGANTEAFF. CDR3 in DNA: TGCGCCAGCCAGTCTTATGGGGCGAACACTGAAGCTTTCTTT.

The chain carries TRBV5-5 and TRBJ2-7; perhaps D is TRBD1 or TRBD2 (7 bases each). This CDR3 comprises 15 residues. V was clipped by 4 bases and J by 0 bases, with 14 bases between them. From germline, CDR1 is SGHKS and CDR2 YYEKEE (reference sequence). The CDR3 loop reads CASSRTRDSSYEQYF. CDR3 coding DNA: TGTGCCAGCAGCAGGACTAGGGACAGCTCCTACGAGCAGTACTTC.

V and J are TRBV9 and TRBJ2-3, with D possibly TRBD1 on 5 matching bases. CDR1 is SGDLS and CDR2 is YYNGEE in the germline V gene. The V gene lost 4 bases and the J gene lost 2 bases, with 17 bases spanning the gap. The CDR3 totals 16 residues. CDR3: CASSLHRRLNTDTQYF. As DNA, the CDR3 is TGTGCCAGCAGCCTCCACAGGCGGCTTAACACAGATACGCAGTATTTT.

The chain uses TRBV19 and TRBJ2-2; TRBD2 matches at 10 bases. V dropped 6 bases and J dropped 0; count of bases not matched to a gene: 4. CDR3 length equals 16 residues. Germline lookup yields CDR1 LNHDA and CDR2 SQIVND (reference sequence). CDR3 amino acids: CASSPTSGTNTGELFF. For the CDR3, the DNA is TGTGCCAGTAGCCCTACTAGCGGGACGAACACCGGGGAGCTGTTTTTT.

This sequence joins TRBV7-3 and TRBJ2-1, with TRBD2 matching 8 bases. Germline CDR1 is SGHTA and CDR2 is FQGTGA. V trimming: 1 base; J trimming: 5 bases; junction bases outside the gene matches: 4. This CDR3 comprises 15 residues. The CDR3 protein is CASSLNGLAHNEQFF. CDR3 DNA sequence: TGTGCCAGCAGCTTAAATGGACTAGCCCACAATGAGCAGTTCTTC.

This clone was recorded once. The chain combines TRBV12-5 with TRBJ2-3; 9 positions agree with TRBD2. The CDR3 has 14 amino acids. The V gene end was trimmed by 7 bases and the J gene end by 4 bases; junction bases not matched to a gene: 6. CDR1 is LGHNT, CDR2 FRNRAP, per germline. CDR3 protein: CASEVSGRPDTQYF. The DNA of the CDR3 is TGTGCTAGTGAGGTTAGCGGGAGACCAGATACGCAGTATTTT.

V is TRBV2 and J is TRBJ2-1; 11 nucleotides agree with TRBD2. Losses at the gene ends were 1 base for V and 2 bases for J; bases not matched to a gene: 1. The CDR3 covers 16 residues. The germline V gene has CDR1 SNHLY and CDR2 FYNNEI. The CDR3 coding sequence is TGTGCCAGCAGTGAAGTAGCGGGAGGGCCCTACAATGAGCAGTTCTTC. Residues: CASSEVAGGPYNEQFF.

The rearrangement links TRBV4-1 to TRBJ1-2, with D possibly matching TRBD1 (6 bases). From germline, CDR1 is MGHRA and CDR2 YSYEKL. The CDR3 is made up of 17 amino acids. Trimming took off 0 bases at V and 5 bases at J, with 19 bases between the two ends. The DNA of the CDR3 is TGCGCCAGCAGCCAAGAAGCGGGTGGGCAGGGGTATTATGGCTACACCTTC. Translating it yields CASSQEAGGQGYYGYTF.

The CDR3 nucleotides are TGTGCCAGCAGTTTAAGAGGGTTCCTTTACTATGGCTACACCTTC. Amino acids: CASSLRGFLYYGYTF. This chain uses TRBV28 with TRBJ1-2; D is unresolved. Trimming removed 2 bases at V and 3 bases at J, with 13 bases between. This CDR3 is built from 15 residues. Germline values: CDR1 MDHEN, CDR2 SYDVKM.

The chain links TRBV2 to TRBJ1-1; D perhaps matches TRBD1 (6 bases). The ends were cut back, 6 bases at V and 1 base at J, with 15 bases in the middle. This CDR3 has 15 residues. Germline V gene data show CDR1 as SNHLY and CDR2 as FYNNEI. This CDR3 is CASRTGWDKNTEAFF. CDR3 sequence (DNA): TGTGCCAGCAGAACCGGTTGGGACAAGAACACTGAAGCTTTCTTT.

Worth noting for this clone: Other nucleotide sequences from this sample produce the same CDR3. The chain couples TRBV4-1 to TRBJ1-1; 7 bases line up with TRBD1. Germline lookup yields CDR1 MGHRA and CDR2 YSYEKL. J gave up 1 base and V 3 bases, and 5 bases lay outside the gene matches. The CDR3 has 15 amino acids. In DNA, the CDR3 is TGCGCCAGCAGCCAGCGGACAGGCCAGAACACTGAAGCTTTCTTT. Residues: CASSQRTGQNTEAFF.

The gene calls are TRBV2 and TRBJ2-1, with 8 positions matching TRBD2. The germline gives CDR1 SNHLY, CDR2 FYNNEI. Trimming at V came to 4 bases and at J to 4 bases, leaving 6 bases not matched to a gene. The CDR3 spans 15 residues. CDR3 nucleotides: TGTGCCAGCAGTGGTAGCACTAGCGGTTACAATGAGCAGTTCTTC. It specifies CASSGSTSGYNEQFF.

The rearrangement links TRBV5-5 to TRBJ2-7; TRBD2 matches at 13 bases. V lost 4 bases and J lost 1; bases outside the gene matches: 8. The CDR3 extends over 17 amino acids. Germline V gene lookup returns CDR1 SGHKS and CDR2 YYEKEE (reference sequence). CDR3 sequence: CASSGGTSGIYSYEQYF. The CDR3 coding sequence is TGTGCCAGCAGCGGGGGGACTAGCGGGATATATTCCTACGAGCAGTACTTC.

J is TRBJ2-2 and V is TRBV27; no definite D call. Germline V lookup: CDR1 MNHEY, CDR2 SMNVEV (reference sequence). Trimming shortened V by 6 bases and J by 4 bases, and 9 bases separated the two germline ends. The CDR3 spans 13 residues. In DNA form, the CDR3 reads TGTGCCAGCAGAATAATGGGCACCGGGGAGCTGTTTTTT. Translated, it gives CASRIMGTGELFF.

In its sample, this clone was seen once. The chain combines TRBV11-2 with TRBJ2-7; D unclear. CDR1 is SGHAT and CDR2 is FQNNGV in the germline V gene. Deletions cut 3 bases from V and 4 bases from J, with 4 bases between. The CDR3 runs to 11 residues. The CDR3 here is CASSFQYEQYF. DNA of the CDR3: TGTGCCAGCAGCTTTCAGTACGAGCAGTACTTC.

The rearrangement uses TRBV28 and TRBJ1-2, with D uncertain. The CDR3 runs to 15 residues. Germline CDR1 and CDR2: MDHEN and SYDVKM. The V gene lost 3 bases and the J gene lost 2 bases, with 13 bases spanning the gap. The CDR3 loop is CASSFWRATNYGYTF. DNA for the CDR3: TGTGCCAGCAGTTTTTGGAGGGCGACGAACTATGGCTACACCTTC.

DNA for the CDR3: TGTGCCTGGGGGGGGGAAAATTCCCCGACCGACCAGTTCTTC. Translated: CAWGGENSPTDQFF. This chain connects TRBV30 to TRBJ2-1; TRBD2 matches at 7 bases. There are 14 residues in the CDR3. Looked up from germline, CDR1 is GTSNPN and CDR2 is SVGIG (reference sequence). V lost 5 bases, J lost 13 bases, and 17 bases stayed unmatched.

This clone was seen a single time. The chain is built from TRBV2 and TRBJ1-5; no reliable D call. Germline CDR1 is SNHLY and CDR2 is FYNNEI. The ends were cut back, 2 bases at V and 5 bases at J, with 4 bases in the middle. This CDR3 spans 12 amino acids. The CDR3 loop is CASSEPDQPQHF. The CDR3 DNA reads TGTGCCAGCAGTGAACCCGATCAGCCCCAGCATTTT.

The CDR3 is CASSLNSGPVVNKYTGELFF. The CDR3 region has the DNA TGTGCCAGCAGTTTGAACTCGGGGCCGGTGGTCAACAAATACACCGGGGAGCTGTTTTTT. The V and J genes are TRBV27 and TRBJ2-2; the D gene could be TRBD1 or TRBD2 (5 bases each). Germline loops: CDR1 MNHEY, CDR2 SMNVEV (reference sequence). V lost 3 bases and J lost 3, with 26 bases in between. The CDR3 covers 20 residues.

On this clone: Other DNA sequences in this specimen translate into the identical CDR3. The chain is built from TRBV28 and TRBJ1-1, with unresolved D. Trimming removed 8 bases at V and 5 bases at J, with 9 bases between. Germline CDR1 MDHEN, CDR2 SYDVKM. The CDR3 has 11 amino acids. DNA for the CDR3: TGTGCCAGCTCCCCGGGAACTGAAGCTTTCTTT. It specifies CASSPGTEAFF.

The J gene is TRBJ1-1, the V gene TRBV4-1, with TRBD1 identical over 7 bases. The germline gives CDR1 MGHRA, CDR2 YSYEKL. The V gene end was trimmed by 2 bases and the J gene end by 0 bases; junction bases not matched to a gene: 9. The CDR3 has 17 amino acids. The CDR3 nucleotides read TGCGCCAGCAGCCAAACCTTCGGACAGGACGTGAACACTGAAGCTTTCTTT. It translates to CASSQTFGQDVNTEAFF.